This is a list of T cell receptor beta chains from one sample in a study of blood T cell repertoires in COVID-19. The assay was immunoSEQ multiplex PCR, and TCRdb's table has in-frame clones only and misses some. This sample yields approximately 380,000 clones, of which 90% to 95% are seen a single time; about 0.78% belongs to the top ten. The material sequenced was PBMCs or T cells enriched from blood (not recorded which). These receptors were taken from a middle-aged woman who had been exposed to COVID-19. CDR3s include the opening cysteine and the closing phenylalanine or tryptophan. Each record gives: CDR3 DNA, CDR3 protein, clone size, D gene, V gene, J gene. D genes are given only for firm matches. Clone size is stated in some rows and not others, as once, few, many or a class when expanded.

CDR3nt: TGTGCCAGCAGCCAGGGGACTAGCGGGGGGAGGTACGAGCAGTACTTC
CDR3aa: CASSQGTSGGRYEQYF
abundance: once
d_gene: TRBD2
v_gene: TRBV3-1/TRBV3-2
j_gene: TRBJ2-7

CDR3nt: TGTGCCAGCAGTGAGATAGCGGGGGAAGGAGAGACCCAGTACTTC
CDR3aa: CASSEIAGEGETQYF
abundance: once
d_gene: TRBD2
v_gene: TRBV6-4
j_gene: TRBJ2-5

CDR3nt: TGTGCCAGCAGCTTGGAGGACAGGGCGACAGATACGCAGTATTTT
CDR3aa: CASSLEDRATDTQYF
abundance: -
d_gene: TRBD1
v_gene: TRBV5-4
j_gene: TRBJ2-3

CDR3nt: TGTGCCAGCAGTTTTTGGACTAGCTACGAGCAGTACTTC
CDR3aa: CASSFWTSYEQYF
abundance: -
d_gene: TRBD2
v_gene: TRBV5-6
j_gene: TRBJ2-7

CDR3nt: TGTGCCAGTGGAGACAGACCTAACTATGGCTACACCTTC
CDR3aa: CASGDRPNYGYTF
abundance: once
d_gene: -
v_gene: TRBV19
j_gene: TRBJ1-2

CDR3nt: TGTGCCAGTAGGGACAGGATCTACGAGCAGTACTTC
CDR3aa: CASRDRIYEQYF
abundance: -
d_gene: TRBD1
v_gene: TRBV19
j_gene: TRBJ2-7

CDR3nt: TGTGCCAGTAGTATAGGACGCGGGGGCAGAGGCAATCAGCCCCAGCATTTT
CDR3aa: CASSIGRGGRGNQPQHF
abundance: -
d_gene: -
v_gene: TRBV19
j_gene: TRBJ1-5

CDR3nt: TGTGCCAGCAGCTTAGATATCACAGGCCTGAACACTGAAGCTTTCTTT
CDR3aa: CASSLDITGLNTEAFF
abundance: -
d_gene: -
v_gene: TRBV11-3
j_gene: TRBJ1-1

CDR3nt: TGTGCCAGCAGCTTCGGTGAGACTAGCGGGAGAAGAACAGATACGCAGTATTTT
CDR3aa: CASSFGETSGRRTDTQYF
abundance: -
d_gene: TRBD2
v_gene: TRBV7-9
j_gene: TRBJ2-3

CDR3nt: TGTGCCAGCTCATCGACAGGGACAGTGGGGAGCACCGGGGAGCTGTTTTTT
CDR3aa: CASSSTGTVGSTGELFF
abundance: -
d_gene: TRBD1
v_gene: TRBV18
j_gene: TRBJ2-2

CDR3nt: TGTGCCAGCAGCTTAGCGCCGGGACAGGGGCGCTCCTACGAGCAGTACTTC
CDR3aa: CASSLAPGQGRSYEQYF
abundance: few
d_gene: TRBD1
v_gene: TRBV7-6
j_gene: TRBJ2-7

CDR3nt: TGTGCCACCAGTGATCGGGACTACGAACAAGAGACCCAGTACTTC
CDR3aa: CATSDRDYEQETQYF
abundance: -
d_gene: TRBD2
v_gene: TRBV24-1
j_gene: TRBJ2-5

CDR3nt: TGTGCCAGCAGCTGGACCGGGGGCACTGAAGCTTTCTTT
CDR3aa: CASSWTGGTEAFF
abundance: once
d_gene: -
v_gene: TRBV6-4
j_gene: TRBJ1-1

CDR3nt: TGTGCCAGCTCCGACTACCGATACACTGAAGCTTTCTTT
CDR3aa: CASSDYRYTEAFF
abundance: -
d_gene: -
v_gene: TRBV18
j_gene: TRBJ1-1

CDR3nt: TGTGCCGTCAGGGGGAATGAGGGCACTGAAGCTTTCTTT
CDR3aa: CAVRGNEGTEAFF
abundance: -
d_gene: TRBD1
v_gene: TRBV12-3/TRBV12-4
j_gene: TRBJ1-1

CDR3nt: TGTGCCAGCAGCGTAGGGTCTGAGCCCTACGAGCAGTACTTC
CDR3aa: CASSVGSEPYEQYF
abundance: -
d_gene: -
v_gene: TRBV9
j_gene: TRBJ2-7

CDR3nt: TGTGCCTGGAGCGAACAGGCGAACACTGAAGCTTTCTTT
CDR3aa: CAWSEQANTEAFF
abundance: -
d_gene: -
v_gene: TRBV30
j_gene: TRBJ1-1

CDR3nt: TGTGCCAGCAGCCAAGATCAACTAGCGGGGGGAGAGACCCAGTACTTC
CDR3aa: CASSQDQLAGGETQYF
abundance: -
d_gene: TRBD2
v_gene: TRBV3-1/TRBV3-2
j_gene: TRBJ2-5

CDR3nt: TGTGCCAGCAGCCTTGACATTCGTAACACTGAAGCTTTCTTT
CDR3aa: CASSLDIRNTEAFF
abundance: once
d_gene: -
v_gene: TRBV7-2
j_gene: TRBJ1-1

CDR3nt: TGTGCCAGCAGACGCGATTTCGCGGGAGCCTCCTACAATGAGCAGTTCTTC
CDR3aa: CASRRDFAGASYNEQFF
abundance: -
d_gene: TRBD2
v_gene: TRBV7-6
j_gene: TRBJ2-1

CDR3nt: TGTGCCAGCAGTGAAATAGCGGGAGAAGGCAATGAGCAGTTCTTC
CDR3aa: CASSEIAGEGNEQFF
abundance: -
d_gene: TRBD2
v_gene: TRBV6-4
j_gene: TRBJ2-1

CDR3nt: TGTGCCCCAAATTCGCAGACTAGCACGATCTCCTACGAGCAGTACTTC
CDR3aa: CAPNSQTSTISYEQYF
abundance: -
d_gene: TRBD2
v_gene: TRBV24-1
j_gene: TRBJ2-7

CDR3nt: TGTGCCAGTAGTATAGGGGGCCGGATGAACACTGAAGCTTTCTTT
CDR3aa: CASSIGGRMNTEAFF
abundance: once
d_gene: -
v_gene: TRBV19
j_gene: TRBJ1-1

CDR3nt: TGTGCCAGTAGTATTCTGGGACTGACGGGCGGCTACACCTTC
CDR3aa: CASSILGLTGGYTF
abundance: -
d_gene: -
v_gene: TRBV19
j_gene: TRBJ1-2

CDR3nt: TGTGCCAGCTTAAAAAACTCAGCGCCGGAGGGGGAGCAGTACTTC
CDR3aa: CASLKNSAPEGEQYF
abundance: -
d_gene: -
v_gene: TRBV3-1/TRBV3-2
j_gene: TRBJ2-7

CDR3nt: TGTGCCAGCAGCCTCTCCAATGAGCAGTTCTTC
CDR3aa: CASSLSNEQFF
abundance: -
d_gene: -
v_gene: TRBV11-3
j_gene: TRBJ2-1

CDR3nt: TGTGCCTGGAGTAGCAAAACAGGGAGTCAGCCCCAGCATTTT
CDR3aa: CAWSSKTGSQPQHF
abundance: -
d_gene: -
v_gene: TRBV30
j_gene: TRBJ1-5

CDR3nt: TGTGCCAGCAGTTACACAGGACAGGGCGGGCAGTACTTC
CDR3aa: CASSYTGQGGQYF
abundance: -
d_gene: TRBD1
v_gene: TRBV6-5
j_gene: TRBJ2-7

CDR3nt: TGTGCCACCACCTTACCCGGGACAGTCCATAGCAATCAGCCCCAGCATTTT
CDR3aa: CATTLPGTVHSNQPQHF
abundance: -
d_gene: TRBD1
v_gene: TRBV24-1
j_gene: TRBJ1-5

CDR3nt: TGTGCCAGCAGCTTAAAGAGGGCGGGCACAGGGATCAGGGACACTGAAGCTTTCTTT
CDR3aa: CASSLKRAGTGIRDTEAFF
abundance: -
d_gene: -
v_gene: TRBV7-3
j_gene: TRBJ1-1

CDR3nt: TGTGCCAGCAGCTTGTATTATGGTACTAGCACCGGGGAGCTGTTTTTT
CDR3aa: CASSLYYGTSTGELFF
abundance: few
d_gene: -
v_gene: TRBV5-6
j_gene: TRBJ2-2

CDR3nt: TGTGCCAGCAGCTTAAGGGACAGGGGGCGGGAGCAGTACTTC
CDR3aa: CASSLRDRGREQYF
abundance: -
d_gene: TRBD1
v_gene: TRBV7-8
j_gene: TRBJ2-7

CDR3nt: TGTGCTAGTGGTTTGGACCTGGGACAGGGAAACTATGGCTACACCTTC
CDR3aa: CASGLDLGQGNYGYTF
abundance: -
d_gene: TRBD1
v_gene: TRBV12-5
j_gene: TRBJ1-2

CDR3nt: TGTGCCAGCAGGGAACCGGGACTCCGAGGGGTAGGAGATACGCAGTATTTT
CDR3aa: CASREPGLRGVGDTQYF
abundance: -
d_gene: -
v_gene: TRBV7-8
j_gene: TRBJ2-3

CDR3nt: TGTGCCAGTAGAGCGGGCGGGAATGAGCAGTTCTTC
CDR3aa: CASRAGGNEQFF
abundance: -
d_gene: -
v_gene: TRBV19
j_gene: TRBJ2-1

CDR3nt: TGTGCCAGCAGCCAATACGCAGATGAAGCTTTCTTT
CDR3aa: CASSQYADEAFF
abundance: -
d_gene: -
v_gene: TRBV3-1/TRBV3-2
j_gene: TRBJ1-1

CDR3nt: TGTGCCAGTAGTATGGTCGGGGGAATGGGTCAGCCCCAGCATTTT
CDR3aa: CASSMVGGMGQPQHF
abundance: -
d_gene: -
v_gene: TRBV19
j_gene: TRBJ1-5

CDR3nt: TGTGCCAGCAGTGGGACTGACAGGGAGGCCTACGAGCAGTACTTC
CDR3aa: CASSGTDREAYEQYF
abundance: -
d_gene: -
v_gene: TRBV25-1
j_gene: TRBJ2-7

CDR3nt: TGCGCCAGCAGCTCCCGGGGGACAGGGTTGGAGCAGTACTTC
CDR3aa: CASSSRGTGLEQYF
abundance: -
d_gene: TRBD1
v_gene: TRBV5-1
j_gene: TRBJ2-7

CDR3nt: TGCGCCAGCAGATTAGGACTAGCGGGAGTGCATGAGCAGTTCTTC
CDR3aa: CASRLGLAGVHEQFF
abundance: -
d_gene: TRBD2
v_gene: TRBV5-1
j_gene: TRBJ2-1

CDR3nt: TGCGCCAGTACATTGCAGGGTTTCATTCCCGGGGAGCTGTTTTTT
CDR3aa: CASTLQGFIPGELFF
abundance: -
d_gene: -
v_gene: TRBV5-1
j_gene: TRBJ2-2

CDR3nt: TGTGCCTGGAGGCTGGCCGGCGGAGATACGCAGTATTTT
CDR3aa: CAWRLAGGDTQYF
abundance: -
d_gene: -
v_gene: TRBV30
j_gene: TRBJ2-3

CDR3nt: TGTGCCAGCAGCGCCCAGGGGGCTCTTGGCTACACCTTC
CDR3aa: CASSAQGALGYTF
abundance: -
d_gene: TRBD1
v_gene: TRBV3-1/TRBV3-2
j_gene: TRBJ1-2

CDR3nt: TGTGCCAGCTCACCTGCCGGGACAGACAAAAACATTCAGTACTTC
CDR3aa: CASSPAGTDKNIQYF
abundance: -
d_gene: TRBD1
v_gene: TRBV18
j_gene: TRBJ2-4

CDR3nt: TGCAGCGTTGGGACAGGGGTCGATCAGCCCCAGCATTTT
CDR3aa: CSVGTGVDQPQHF
abundance: -
d_gene: TRBD1
v_gene: TRBV29-1
j_gene: TRBJ1-5

CDR3nt: TGTGCCAGCAGCCCACAGGGCACTGAAGCTTTCTTT
CDR3aa: CASSPQGTEAFF
abundance: -
d_gene: -
v_gene: TRBV7-6
j_gene: TRBJ1-1

CDR3nt: TGTGCCAGCTCACCACCCCCGGGGGGAGTTGGAGATACGCAGTATTTT
CDR3aa: CASSPPPGGVGDTQYF
abundance: -
d_gene: TRBD2
v_gene: TRBV18
j_gene: TRBJ2-3

CDR3nt: TGCGCCAGCAGCTTCCAGGGCAGGAACACCGGGGAGCTGTTTTTT
CDR3aa: CASSFQGRNTGELFF
abundance: -
d_gene: -
v_gene: TRBV5-1
j_gene: TRBJ2-2

CDR3nt: TGTGCCAGCAGCCCTGGGGGGGGAGTGCCCTCTGAAGCTTTCTTT
CDR3aa: CASSPGGGVPSEAFF
abundance: -
d_gene: -
v_gene: TRBV5-8
j_gene: TRBJ1-1

CDR3nt: TGTGCCAGCAGCTTAGCCCGGACAGGGGTCACTGAAGCTTTCTTT
CDR3aa: CASSLARTGVTEAFF
abundance: -
d_gene: TRBD1
v_gene: TRBV13
j_gene: TRBJ1-1

CDR3nt: TGTGCCAGCAGCAGGGGACCAGGGGACACTGAAGCTTTCTTT
CDR3aa: CASSRGPGDTEAFF
abundance: -
d_gene: -
v_gene: TRBV5-4
j_gene: TRBJ1-1

CDR3nt: TGCGCCACTAACTCTGGGGGGGGGAGCACAGATACGCAGTATTTT
CDR3aa: CATNSGGGSTDTQYF
abundance: once
d_gene: TRBD2
v_gene: TRBV10-2
j_gene: TRBJ2-3

CDR3nt: TGTGCCAGCAGCTTACGAGAGGCCCAGCCCCAGCATTTT
CDR3aa: CASSLREAQPQHF
abundance: -
d_gene: -
v_gene: TRBV7-2
j_gene: TRBJ1-5

CDR3nt: TGCGCCAGCAGCTTGGGGTCGTCGAAGGGGGTTTACGAGCAGTACTTC
CDR3aa: CASSLGSSKGVYEQYF
abundance: -
d_gene: -
v_gene: TRBV5-1
j_gene: TRBJ2-7